The 10 T cell receptor beta chains given below trace back to one sample, sequenced in a study of blood T cells in healthy people across ages. Using a J-beta primer mix together with a sample-barcoded 5' primer, a second PCR was run for roughly 7 to 11 cycles. TCRdb re-called the 5' RACE reads with MiXCR, one entry per CDR3 protein. The table shows 650,000 to 900,000 distinct CDR3 sequences, with around 68% occurring only once. The sample comprised blood. These receptors were obtained from a man under 40 in good health.

The rearrangement links TRBV20-1 to TRBJ1-6; D uncertain. With 7 bases removed from V and 5 bases from J, the gap between germline ends came to 12 bases. This CDR3 is built from 13 residues. Germline-derived CDR1 and CDR2 are DFQATT and SNEGSKA (reference sequence). In nucleotides, the CDR3 is TGCAGTGACACCCCACGCGATAATTCACCCCTCCACTTT. Translated, it gives CSDTPRDNSPLHF.

The CDR3: CSALHRDVRGGYTF. The DNA of the CDR3 is TGCAGTGCCCTTCACAGGGACGTTCGTGGTGGCTACACCTTC. This chain joins TRBV20-1 and TRBJ1-2; weak D call: TRBD1 (6 bases). The CDR3 has 14 residues. Between the trimmed V and J ends, which lost 6 bases and 7 bases, there was a span of 21 bases. CDR1 is DFQATT, CDR2 SNEGSKA, per germline (reference sequence).

The rearrangement links TRBV10-3 to TRBJ1-2; TRBD1 agrees at 11 bases. V shed 10 bases, J shed 2 bases, and the junction held 3 bases outside the gene matches. CDR1 and CDR2 (germline): ENHRY, SYGVKD. CDR3 size: 13 residues. The CDR3 sequence is CASGTGGNYGYTF. The CDR3 coding sequence is TGTGCCAGTGGGACAGGGGGAAACTATGGCTACACCTTC.

J is TRBJ1-2 and V is TRBV2; no firm D call. From germline, CDR1 is SNHLY and CDR2 FYNNEI. The CDR3 covers 13 residues. Trimming took 4 bases from V and 4 from J, leaving 10 bases between them. This chain's CDR3 is CASSGDLVYGYTF. The CDR3 DNA is TGTGCCAGCAGTGGGGATCTAGTCTATGGCTACACCTTC.

The chain has TRBV4-3 and TRBJ2-7, with 11 bases fitting TRBD1. Germline V gene sequence: CDR1 LGHNA, CDR2 YSLEER. CDR3 length: 16 amino acids. The ends lost 1 base at V and 6 bases at J; junction bases unmatched: 8. In nucleotides, the CDR3 is TGCGCCAGCAGCCAAGGGGAAGGGACAGGGGGTCGCGAGCAGTACTTC. Its protein product is CASSQGEGTGGREQYF.

This clonotype has more than one count but fewer than ten. The rearrangement uses TRBV6-2 or TRBV6-3 and TRBJ2-6, with D maybe TRBD2 (5 bases). The ends were cut back, 6 bases at V and 0 bases at J, with 12 bases in the middle. The CDR3 totals 16 residues. Germline V CDR1 and CDR2: MNHEY, SVGEGT. The CDR3 nucleotides are TGTGCCAGCAGGATCGGACTGGGCTCTGGGGCCAACGTCCTGACTTTC. It translates to CASRIGLGSGANVLTF.

About this clonotype itself: The junction departs from the called germline gene at one end, perhaps through a read error. This chain's CDR3 is CSVSDKNSYGQYF. CDR3 nucleotide sequence: TGCAGCGTCTCCGACAAAAACTCCTACGGGCAGTACTTC. The chain uses TRBV29-1 and TRBJ2-7, with unresolved D. Germline lookup yields CDR1 SQVTM and CDR2 ANQGSEA. The CDR3 runs 13 residues.

A few counts support this clonotype. The chain employs TRBV9 and TRBJ1-2; tentative D call: TRBD1 (6 bases). Trimming shortened V by 3 bases and J by 3 bases, and 18 bases separated the two germline ends. CDR1 is SGDLS and CDR2 is YYNGEE in the germline V gene. CDR3 size: 16 residues. Here the CDR3 reads CASSEGTGASYYGYTF. CDR3 DNA: TGTGCCAGCAGCGAGGGGACGGGGGCCAGCTACTATGGCTACACCTTC.

The chain carries TRBV29-1 and TRBJ2-4; 9 bases agree with TRBD1. CDR1 SQVTM and CDR2 ANQGSEA come from the germline V gene. With 7 bases clipped from V and 6 bases from J, the junction kept 13 bases outside the gene matches. There are 15 residues in the CDR3. The CDR3 spells CSASRDREIRNIQYF. CDR3 sequence (DNA): TGCAGCGCAAGCCGGGACAGGGAGATTAGAAACATTCAGTACTTC.

This CDR3 reads CASSGWGAEAFF. The CDR3 bases are TGTGCCAGCAGCGGTTGGGGGGCTGAAGCTTTCTTT. The chain combines TRBV7-9 with TRBJ1-1; maybe TRBD1 (5 bases). Germline V gene sequence: CDR1 SEHNR, CDR2 FQNEAQ (reference sequence). The germline V and J ends were trimmed by 5 bases and 6 bases, with 10 bases remaining between them. CDR3 size: 12 residues.